The entry that follows covers one T cell receptor beta chain sequence. This specimen belongs to a study of cytomegalovirus exposure and HLA in healthy donors. As for the study in general: Early released data comprised 80 million to 90 million unique TCRs from HLA-typed donors.

Vbeta (60) and Jbeta (13) primers were used in the PCR. The data were produced by immunoSEQ multiplex PCR, yet TCRdb's version contains in-frame clones alone and is incomplete. The profile shows about 130,000 clones, 80% of them singletons. Sample: PBMCs. The receptor comes from a male donor in good health and CMV-seronegative.

Here the CDR3 DNA reads TGTGCCTGGAGTGTACTGAGGGGCAGGGGCGAGCAGTACTTC. Translation gives CAWSVLRGRGEQYF. The rearrangement uses TRBV30 and TRBJ2-7; TRBD1 is a possible D gene (6 bases). The CDR3 extends over 14 amino acids. Trimming stripped 0 bases from V and 6 bases from J, with 15 bases between. Germline V gives CDR1 GTSNPN, CDR2 SVGIG (reference sequence).